The TCR beta chain described here comes from a study of blood T cell repertoires in COVID-19. Looking at the study overall: Sites in the United States, Italy and Spain provided acute and convalescent COVID-19 samples. From T cells, B-cell-depleted T cells, or PBMCs came the material, which was cDNA or gDNA.

As originally analysed: It was from reference gene primer amplification that nucleated cell counts were estimated. Clones were read by immunoSEQ multiplex PCR, and TCRdb kept only the in-frame ones, dropping some. That table furnishes V, J and clone size, whereas the DNA furnished D and trimming. The profile shows tens of thousands of clones, 75% to 90% of them singletons. CDR3 length equals 13 residues. Germline CDR1 is SEHNR and CDR2 is FQNEAQ (reference sequence). Trimming at V came to 10 bases and at J to 8 bases, leaving 6 bases not matched to a gene. The sequence derives from a woman in her 70s with active COVID-19. Sequencing was done on a sample of peripheral blood. This chain joins TRBV7-9 and TRBJ1-6; 9 bases agree with TRBD1. DNA for the CDR3: TGTGCCATTCCCGGGACAGGGCATTCACCCCTCCACTTT. Its protein product is CAIPGTGHSPLHF.